The 28 T cell receptor beta chains reported below all come from one sample, sequenced in a study of T cells in tumors after PD-1 blockade. Repertoires were generated with immunoSEQ multiplex PCR, while TCRdb's copy carries only in-frame clones and drops some. Of roughly 13,000 clones in the sample, around 62% were seen once. The sample here was tumor tissue, taken after anti-PD-1 treatment. All receptors come from a human donor with cutaneous squamous cell carcinoma.

V is TRBV5-1 and J is TRBJ2-1; TRBD2 aligns across 11 bases. CDR3 length: 16 residues. Germline lookup yields CDR1 SGHRS and CDR2 YFSETQ. V trimming: 4 bases; J trimming: 6 bases; junction bases outside the gene matches: 9. CDR3: CASSHRTSGYSNEQFF. Here the CDR3 DNA reads TGCGCCAGCAGCCACAGGACTAGCGGGTACTCCAATGAGCAGTTCTTC. Based on the CDR3 plus reference TRBV5-1 and TRBJ2-1, the full variable domain is KAGVTQTPRYLIKTRGQQVTLSCSPISGHRSVSWYQQTPGQGLQFLFEYFSETQRNKGNFPGRFSGRQFSNSRSEMNVSTLELGDSALYLCASSHRTSGYSNEQFFGPGTRLTVL.

The genes are TRBV18 and TRBJ1-6; 8 nucleotides line up with TRBD1. Germline loops: CDR1 KGHSH, CDR2 LQKENI. The junction had 6 bases not matched to a gene; V was cut back by 6 bases and J by 5 bases. The CDR3 totals 15 residues. DNA of the CDR3: TGTGCCAGCTCTTCCCGGACAGGGAATAATTCACCCCTCCACTTT. It is translated as CASSSRTGNNSPLHF.

V gene TRBV12-3 or TRBV12-4 combines with J gene TRBJ1-1; D is ambiguous. Trimming pared 7 bases from V and 0 bases from J, leaving 3 bases between. The CDR3 covers 11 residues. CDR3: CASKVNTEAFF. CDR3 nucleotides: TGTGCCAGCAAAGTGAACACTGAAGCTTTCTTT.

The rearrangement joins TRBV28 to TRBJ1-3; D not certain. This CDR3 spans 14 amino acids. The germline CDR1 and CDR2 sequences are MDHEN and SYDVKM. V dropped 3 bases and J dropped 4 bases, with 10 bases sitting between them. Here the CDR3 reads CASSFNVLGNTIYF. The CDR3, as DNA: TGTGCCAGCAGTTTTAACGTTTTAGGAAACACCATATATTTT.

The chain combines TRBV4-1 with TRBJ2-7; D is unclear. Germline values: CDR1 MGHRA, CDR2 YSYEKL. The CDR3 is 14 amino acids. Trimming removed 0 bases at V and 5 bases at J, with 11 bases between. The CDR3 bases are TGCGCCAGCAGCCAAGAGGGTACCAGAAACGAGCAGTACTTC. This codes for CASSQEGTRNEQYF.

There are a few counts of this clone. V gene TRBV19 combines with J gene TRBJ1-2; no clear D. Deletions cut 7 bases from V and 4 bases from J, with 10 bases between. CDR1 is LNHDA, CDR2 SQIVND, per germline (reference sequence). CDR3 length: 12 amino acids. The CDR3 coding sequence is TGTGCCAGTACTGATTCACCCTATGGCTACACCTTC. It yields the protein CASTDSPYGYTF.

J is TRBJ2-3 and V is TRBV18; D ambiguous. CDR3 length: 13 amino acids. Deletions cut 4 bases from V and 0 bases from J, with 5 bases between. The germline V gene encodes CDR1 KGHSH and CDR2 LQKENI. CDR3 nucleotide sequence: TGTGCCAGCTCACACGGAAGCACAGATACGCAGTATTTT. Translating gives CASSHGSTDTQYF.

This clone turned up a few times. V is TRBV4-3 and J is TRBJ2-3; D not resolved. Trimming shortened V by 0 bases and J by 0 bases, and 7 bases separated the two germline ends. Germline V gives CDR1 LGHNA, CDR2 YSLEER. This CDR3 is built from 15 residues. The CDR3 region is CASSQESLSTDTQYF. The DNA for the CDR3 is TGCGCCAGCAGCCAAGAGAGCCTCAGCACAGATACGCAGTATTTT.

J is TRBJ2-5 and V is TRBV10-2; 10 nucleotides agree with TRBD1. Germline V CDR1 and CDR2: WSHSY, SAAADI. The CDR3 is 17 amino acids. V shed 0 bases, J shed 4 bases, and the junction held 8 bases outside the gene matches. The CDR3 spells CASSESLRGDRGETQYF. As DNA, the CDR3 is TGCGCCAGCAGTGAGTCGCTTAGGGGGGACAGGGGAGAGACCCAGTACTTC.

The gene calls are TRBV18 and TRBJ2-1, with TRBD1 identical over 7 bases. This CDR3 spans 16 amino acids. After removal of 3 bases from V and 10 bases from J, the junction contained 15 bases not matched to a gene. CDR1 is KGHSH, CDR2 LQKENI, per germline. The CDR3 loop reads CASSPAQRGTVQEQFF. The CDR3, as DNA: TGTGCCAGCTCACCGGCCCAAAGGGGGACAGTCCAAGAGCAGTTCTTC.

The chain uses TRBV19 and TRBJ1-1; tentative D call: TRBD1 (5 bases). The CDR3 runs to 15 residues. The ends were cut back, 3 bases at V and 4 bases at J, with 15 bases in the middle. Per germline, CDR1 LNHDA and CDR2 SQIVND (reference sequence). Written as DNA, the CDR3 is TGTGCCAGTAGTATCGGAAGGGGCCTGGGCACTGAAGCTTTCTTT. The encoded protein is CASSIGRGLGTEAFF.

V usage is TRBV19 and J usage is TRBJ2-1; D may be TRBD1 (5 bases). Trimming cost V 9 bases and J 5 bases, with 17 bases left between them. The CDR3 has 14 amino acids. Germline lookup yields CDR1 LNHDA and CDR2 SQIVND (reference sequence). The CDR3 sequence is CASNLGLLNNEQFF. CDR3 nucleotide sequence: TGTGCCAGCAACTTGGGGCTACTAAACAATGAGCAGTTCTTC.

The CDR3 spells CASSFSNSGGYSYNEQFF. The CDR3 DNA is TGCGCCAGCAGCTTTTCAAACTCGGGGGGCTACTCCTACAATGAGCAGTTCTTC. The V gene is TRBV5-1, the J gene TRBJ2-1; tentative D call: TRBD2 (7 bases). CDR1 is SGHRS, CDR2 YFSETQ, per germline. Trimming left V 2 bases short and J 0 bases short, with 18 bases between. The CDR3 contains 18 residues.

In its sample, this clone was seen once. The V and J genes are TRBV12-3 or TRBV12-4 and TRBJ2-7; 8 positions agree with TRBD1. The CDR3 sequence is 13 residues long. V was clipped by 8 bases and J by 12 bases; unmatched bases: 15. The CDR3 DNA reads as TGTGCCAGCTCTGGACAGGGAAATAGGAATCCGTACTTC. It encodes CASSGQGNRNPYF.

The rearrangement joins TRBV30 to TRBJ2-1; tentative D call: TRBD2 (5 bases). From germline, CDR1 is GTSNPN and CDR2 SVGIG (reference sequence). Trimming removed 0 bases from V and 7 bases from J, with 7 bases in between. This CDR3 comprises 12 residues. Here the CDR3 DNA reads TGTGCCTGGAGTGTGGGAGTAAATGAGCAGTTCTTC. Encoded protein: CAWSVGVNEQFF.

A single count supports this clone. The chain joins TRBV25-1 to TRBJ2-5; D might be TRBD1 (5 bases). The CDR3 extends over 16 amino acids. V gave up 1 base and J gave up 4 bases, with 16 bases separating them. Germline V gene lookup returns CDR1 MGHDK and CDR2 SYGVNS. The CDR3 bases are TGTGCCAGCAGTGAATTAAGTAGAGGCAGGGCAGAGACCCAGTACTTC. This translates into CASSELSRGRAETQYF.

The V call is TRBV28, the J call TRBJ1-4; TRBD1 is a possible D gene (6 bases). The germline V and J ends were trimmed by 4 bases and 8 bases, with 17 bases remaining between them. Germline-derived CDR1 and CDR2 are MDHEN and SYDVKM. CDR3 size: 15 residues. The CDR3 region is CASSSGTTGREKLFF. Written as DNA, the CDR3 is TGTGCCAGCAGTTCCGGAACTACAGGGAGGGAAAAACTGTTTTTT.

The rearrangement uses TRBV5-5 and TRBJ2-7, with a weak D call TRBD2 (5 bases). The V end was cut by 4 bases, the J end by 4 bases, with 18 bases between. CDR3 length: 15 amino acids. The V gene's germline CDR1 is SGHKS and CDR2 YYEKEE (reference sequence). CDR3 sequence: CASSAGLSPLYEQYF. The CDR3 coding sequence is TGTGCCAGCAGCGCTGGACTCTCGCCCCTTTACGAGCAGTACTTC.

The gene calls are TRBV7-2 and TRBJ1-5, with D perhaps matching TRBD1 (6 bases). The CDR3 is 13 residues long. Trimming cost V 2 bases and J 5 bases, with 7 bases left between them. Germline V gene lookup returns CDR1 SGHTA and CDR2 FQGNSA. The CDR3 sequence is CASSLRTDQPQHF. DNA for the CDR3: TGTGCCAGCAGCTTACGGACAGATCAGCCCCAGCATTTT.

This clone appeared a few times. CDR3 protein: CASGAGGHETQYF. The CDR3 nucleotides are TGTGCCAGCGGAGCGGGGGGGCATGAGACCCAGTACTTC. The V call is TRBV12-3 or TRBV12-4, the J call TRBJ2-5, with TRBD2 identical over 10 bases. V gave up 8 bases and J gave up 5 bases; unmatched junction bases: 5. This CDR3 spans 13 amino acids.

This sequence joins TRBV18 and TRBJ2-7; no definite D call. The V end lost 6 bases, the J end lost 7 bases, and 16 bases lay between the germline ends. The CDR3 covers 13 residues. Germline CDR1 is KGHSH and CDR2 is LQKENI. The CDR3 here is CASSGANLGEQYF. The CDR3 nucleotides are TGTGCCAGCTCTGGAGCGAATCTGGGTGAGCAGTACTTC.

This sequence joins TRBV5-4 and TRBJ2-7; 10 bases are shared with TRBD2. The CDR3 is 16 amino acids. J gave up 0 bases and V 3 bases, and 6 bases lay outside the gene matches. From germline, CDR1 is SGHNT and CDR2 YYREEE (reference sequence). The CDR3: CASSSGLAEGSYEQYF. The DNA for the CDR3 is TGTGCCAGCAGCTCTGGACTAGCGGAAGGCTCCTACGAGCAGTACTTC.

This chain joins TRBV5-4 and TRBJ1-5; perhaps TRBD1 as D (6 bases). The CDR3 sequence is 14 residues long. Per the germline V gene, CDR1 is SGHNT and CDR2 is YYREEE (reference sequence). V lost 2 bases and J lost 4, with 10 bases in between. CDR3 protein: CASSFGQGNQPQHF. Here the CDR3 DNA reads TGTGCCAGCAGCTTCGGGCAGGGGAATCAGCCCCAGCATTTT.

V and J are TRBV3-1 (or the pseudogene TRBV3-2) and TRBJ2-1; TRBD1 or TRBD2 may be the D gene (6 bases each). The CDR3 runs 14 residues. Trimming removed 7 bases at V and 5 bases at J, with 15 bases between. Germline V gene lookup returns CDR1 LGHDT and CDR2 YNNKEL (reference sequence). The CDR3 is CASKRGGYDNEQFF. The CDR3 DNA follows: TGTGCCAGCAAAAGAGGGGGGTACGACAATGAGCAGTTCTTC.

The chain has TRBV7-9 and TRBJ2-7; perhaps TRBD2 as D (6 bases). V lost 8 bases to trimming and J lost 2 bases, with 19 bases between them. This CDR3 contains 15 residues. Looked up from germline, CDR1 is SEHNR and CDR2 is FQNEAQ (reference sequence). The CDR3 DNA follows: TGTGCCAGCGAAGAGACGTCCGGGAGAACCTACGAGCAGTACTTC. Translating it yields CASEETSGRTYEQYF.

This clone is deemed medium-sized. The chain couples TRBV2 to TRBJ1-3; D not certain. The CDR3 is 18 residues long. V shed 2 bases and J shed 2 bases, with 19 bases lying between them. Germline-derived CDR1 and CDR2 are SNHLY and FYNNEI. This CDR3 reads CASSEKVGLRFTGNTIYF. The CDR3 DNA sequence: TGTGCCAGCAGTGAAAAGGTCGGTCTGAGGTTCACTGGAAACACCATATATTTT.

The chain carries TRBV6-2 or TRBV6-3 and TRBJ2-1, with 14 positions matching TRBD2. CDR3 length: 17 amino acids. Germline V gene lookup returns CDR1 MNHEY and CDR2 SVGEGT. J was trimmed by 0 bases and V by 4 bases; bases with no gene match: 2. The CDR3 DNA is TGTGCCAGCAGTTCCGGGACTAGCGGGAGCTCCTACAATGAGCAGTTCTTC. Translation gives CASSSGTSGSSYNEQFF.

This clone showed up just once. The J gene is TRBJ2-3, the V gene TRBV7-9; TRBD1 matches 8 bases. V was pared by 6 bases and J by 4 bases, with 3 bases of the junction left unmatched. Per the germline V gene, CDR1 is SEHNR and CDR2 is FQNEAQ (reference sequence). This CDR3 is built from 13 residues. CDR3: CASSPGGPDTQYF. The CDR3 nucleotides are TGTGCCAGCAGTCCAGGGGGCCCAGATACGCAGTATTTT.